The clone carrying this T cell receptor beta chain was seen at least ten times. The antigen is not known. Total RNA came from unfractionated whole blood. This sample was taken from a study of human T cells and chemical hapten exposure. Looking at the study overall: Per-sample TCR yields varied mainly from small pooled library volume differences. Study outcomes and limitations: There was no change with DPC sensitization in TCRs above 1 in 1000 frequency.

Unique molecular identifiers were affixed to discrete cDNA molecules within the library. Via MiXCR, TCRdb re-called the 5' RACE reads, giving one row per CDR3 protein. The sample contains about 140,000 distinct CDR3 sequences, 4.1% of which appear only once. Germline values: CDR1 SEHNR, CDR2 FQNEAQ (reference sequence). After removal of 1 base from V and 0 bases from J, the junction contained 12 bases not matched to a gene. The CDR3 covers 20 residues. This TCR came from a female donor in good health. The rearrangement uses TRBV7-9 and TRBJ2-1; TRBD2 aligns across 10 bases. The CDR3 bases are TGTGCCAGCAGCTTAGGGAGCGGGGGGGCCTCTCTTAGCTCCTACAATGAGCAGTTCTTC. The encoded protein is CASSLGSGGASLSSYNEQFF. Together with reference TRBV7-9 and TRBJ2-1, the CDR3 gives the full variable domain: DTGVSQNPRHKITKRGQNVTFRCDPISEHNRLYWYRQTLGQGPEFLTYFQNEAQLEKSRLLSDRFSAERPKGSFSTLEIQRTEQGDSAMYLCASSLGSGGASLSSYNEQFFGPGTRLTVL.